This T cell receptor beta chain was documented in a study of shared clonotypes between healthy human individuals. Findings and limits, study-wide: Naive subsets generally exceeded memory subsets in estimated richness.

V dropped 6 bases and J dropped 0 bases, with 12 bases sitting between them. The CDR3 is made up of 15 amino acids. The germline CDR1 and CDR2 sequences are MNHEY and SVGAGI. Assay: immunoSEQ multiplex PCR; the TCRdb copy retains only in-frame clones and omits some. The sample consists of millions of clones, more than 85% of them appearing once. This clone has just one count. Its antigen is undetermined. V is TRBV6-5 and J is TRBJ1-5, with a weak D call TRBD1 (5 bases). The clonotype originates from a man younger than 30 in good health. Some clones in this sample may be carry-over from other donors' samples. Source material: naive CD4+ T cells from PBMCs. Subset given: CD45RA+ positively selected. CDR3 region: CASSPSGNSNQPQHF. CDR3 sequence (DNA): TGTGCCAGCAGCCCTTCAGGGAATAGCAATCAGCCCCAGCATTTT.